This T cell receptor (beta chain) was profiled in a study of blood T cells in healthy people across ages. General study findings and limits: PBMCs went unsorted, and a conclusive naive versus antigen-experienced comparison was therefore prevented.

Combining a sample-barcoded 5' primer with a J-beta primer mix, a second PCR ran for about 7 to 11 cycles. The authors tagged each cDNA molecule using a template-switch adaptor with 12 random nucleotides. From the 5' RACE reads, TCRdb called clonotypes with MiXCR, one entry per CDR3 protein. This table holds 1,500,000 or so distinct CDR3 sequences, about 42% found once. The V end was cut by 6 bases, the J end by 1 base, with 11 bases between. The CDR3 is made up of 14 amino acids. Germline V CDR1 and CDR2: SGHTA, FQGNSA. This clonotype appeared a few times. What it binds is not known. The chain carries TRBV7-2 and TRBJ2-3, with D perhaps matching TRBD1 (8 bases). This TCR derives from a woman between 18 and 29 years old in good health. The specimen was blood. CDR3 DNA sequence: TGTGCCAGCAGAGCGGGACAGGGCACAGATACGCAGTATTTT. It codes for CASRAGQGTDTQYF.